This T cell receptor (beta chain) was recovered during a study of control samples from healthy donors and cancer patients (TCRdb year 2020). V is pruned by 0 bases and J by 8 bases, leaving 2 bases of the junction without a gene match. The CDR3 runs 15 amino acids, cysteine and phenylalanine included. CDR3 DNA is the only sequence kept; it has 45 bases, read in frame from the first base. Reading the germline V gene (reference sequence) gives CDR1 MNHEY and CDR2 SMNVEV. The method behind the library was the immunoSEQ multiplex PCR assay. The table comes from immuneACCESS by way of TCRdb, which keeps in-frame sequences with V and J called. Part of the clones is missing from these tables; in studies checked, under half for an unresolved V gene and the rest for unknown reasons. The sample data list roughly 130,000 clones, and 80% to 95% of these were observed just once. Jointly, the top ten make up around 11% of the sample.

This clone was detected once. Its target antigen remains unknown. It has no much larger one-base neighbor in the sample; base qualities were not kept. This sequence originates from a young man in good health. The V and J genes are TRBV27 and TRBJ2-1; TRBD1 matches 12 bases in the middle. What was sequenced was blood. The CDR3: CASSLSGQGADEQFF. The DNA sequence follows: TGTGCCAGCAGTTTATCGGGACAGGGGGCTGATGAGCAGTTCTTC.